The 32 T cell receptor beta chains reported below all come from one sample, sequenced in a study of technical replicates of blood from a few donors. The data were produced by immunoSEQ multiplex PCR, yet TCRdb's version contains in-frame clones alone and is incomplete. The sample yields under 85,000 clones, 92% seen once. Sequenced: T cells isolated from PBMCs. Receptor source: a human donor in good health.

The V gene is TRBV5-1, the J gene TRBJ2-5; a possible D gene is TRBD1 (6 bases). CDR1 is SGHRS, CDR2 YFSETQ, per germline. CDR3 length: 16 amino acids. The V and J ends lost 2 bases and 2 bases respectively, with 16 bases between them. The CDR3 spells CASSFNRAREQETQYF. In nucleotides, the CDR3 is TGCGCCAGCAGCTTTAACAGGGCCAGAGAGCAAGAGACCCAGTACTTC.

This rearrangement joins TRBV28 to TRBJ2-3; D is perhaps TRBD2 (5 bases). CDR1 is MDHEN and CDR2 is SYDVKM in the germline V gene. Trimming pared 3 bases from V and 4 bases from J, leaving 11 bases between. The CDR3 covers 14 residues. The CDR3 coding sequence is TGTGCCAGCAGTTTCAGTTGGCGGGCAGATACGCAGTATTTT. This encodes CASSFSWRADTQYF.

The chain uses TRBV27 and TRBJ2-3; D is possibly TRBD2 (5 bases). Germline CDR1 MNHEY, CDR2 SMNVEV (reference sequence). This CDR3 comprises 14 residues. V dropped 2 bases and J dropped 2 bases, with 8 bases sitting between them. CDR3 bases: TGTGCCAGCAGTTTAATGCTAGCCACAGATACGCAGTATTTT. Residues: CASSLMLATDTQYF.

V gene TRBV6-1 combines with J gene TRBJ1-5; D not certain. Trimming shortened V by 1 base and J by 6 bases, and 16 bases separated the two germline ends. Germline V gene lookup returns CDR1 MNHNS and CDR2 SASEGT. CDR3 length: 16 amino acids. DNA of the CDR3: TGTGCCAGCAGTGAAGGGCTAGGCGGGGTGCGTCAGCCCCAGCATTTT. The encoded protein is CASSEGLGGVRQPQHF.

This chain uses TRBV19 with TRBJ1-2; 8 bases match TRBD1. This CDR3 is 15 amino acids long. Germline V lookup: CDR1 LNHDA, CDR2 SQIVND (reference sequence). Trimming at V came to 5 bases and at J to 4 bases, leaving 9 bases not matched to a gene. CDR3 region: CASSSPGQASYGYTF. DNA for the CDR3: TGTGCCAGTAGTTCTCCGGGACAGGCGTCCTATGGCTACACCTTC.

V gene TRBV5-1 combines with J gene TRBJ2-3; D perhaps matches TRBD1 (5 bases). The V end lost 0 bases, the J end lost 1 base, and 15 bases lay between the germline ends. This CDR3 is 17 amino acids long. CDR1 is SGHRS, CDR2 YFSETQ, per germline. In DNA form, the CDR3 reads TGCGCCAGCAGCTTGGGGGCCAGCCTAGGGGGCACAGATACGCAGTATTTT. Translation gives CASSLGASLGGTDTQYF.

The chain is built from TRBV6-1 and TRBJ1-2, with unresolved D. CDR1 and CDR2 (germline): MNHNS, SASEGT. This CDR3 contains 14 residues. The ends were cut back, 0 bases at V and 4 bases at J, with 9 bases in the middle. The CDR3 loop reads CASSEAPTGYGYTF. For the CDR3, the DNA is TGTGCCAGCAGTGAAGCTCCAACGGGCTATGGCTACACCTTC.

V and J are TRBV21-1 and TRBJ2-1; TRBD2, the table's D call, lacks a check against the DNA. TRBV21-1 is a documented pseudogene. The CDR3 totals 21 residues. Written as DNA, the CDR3 is TGTGCCAGCACAAGACCTCATTCCGGGACTAGCGGGAAGATGCCCAAGTGGCCCGAGTTCTTC. Translated: CASTRPHSGTSGKMPKWPEFF.

In this sample, this clone turned up once. The gene calls are TRBV6-5 and TRBJ2-1, with D hard to call. The V and J ends lost 4 bases and 8 bases respectively, with 6 bases between them. The germline V gene has CDR1 MNHEY and CDR2 SVGAGI. The CDR3 consists of 11 residues. The chain's CDR3 is CASSFLDEQFF. CDR3 nucleotide sequence: TGTGCCAGCAGTTTCCTCGATGAGCAGTTCTTC.

CDR3 loop: CASKPGLPTYEQYF. In nucleotides, the CDR3 is TGTGCCAGCAAACCGGGACTACCAACCTACGAGCAGTACTTC. The chain employs TRBV27 and TRBJ2-7; 7 bases match TRBD2. From germline, CDR1 is MNHEY and CDR2 SMNVEV (reference sequence). The V and J ends lost 7 bases and 2 bases, in that order; junction bases with no gene match: 8. This CDR3 region has 14 residues.

The rearrangement links TRBV28 to TRBJ1-3; the match to TRBD1 covers 8 bases. The CDR3 is 16 amino acids. The ends lost 5 bases at V and 4 bases at J; junction bases unmatched: 10. Germline CDR1 and CDR2: MDHEN and SYDVKM. CDR3 in DNA: TGTGCCAGCAGTACCCCAGGGGGCGGTGGCGGAAACACCATATATTTT. Protein product: CASSTPGGGGGNTIYF.

The chain uses TRBV7-3 and TRBJ2-3, with 8 bases that match TRBD2. Germline V gene lookup returns CDR1 SGHTA and CDR2 FQGTGA. The CDR3 runs 13 residues. V lost 4 bases to trimming and J lost 6 bases; unmatched junction nucleotides: 3. CDR3 sequence reads: CASSSGGADTQYF. CDR3 DNA sequence: TGTGCCAGCAGCTCGGGAGGGGCCGATACGCAGTATTTT.

The rearrangement links TRBV7-2 to TRBJ2-3; no definite D call. Trimming pared 1 base from V and 2 bases from J, leaving 10 bases between. Germline V CDR1 and CDR2: SGHTA, FQGNSA. This CDR3 comprises 15 residues. The CDR3 DNA reads TGTGCCAGCAGCTTAGGAAGCCCCCCCACAGATACGCAGTATTTT. It is translated as CASSLGSPPTDTQYF.

The chain combines TRBV15 with TRBJ2-1; TRBD2 aligns across 7 bases. Unmatched junction bases numbered 13, after V lost 5 bases and J lost 12 bases. The CDR3 contains 14 residues. In germline, CDR1 is LNHNV, CDR2 YYDKDF (reference sequence). For the CDR3, the DNA is TGTGCCACCAGCGGGGGGGGGTCCCACGTCCGGCAGTTCTTC. As protein: CATSGGGSHVRQFF. The variable domain in full, with the rest retrieved from reference TRBV15 and TRBJ2-1, is DAMVIQNPRYQVTQFGKPVTLSCSQTLNHNVMYWYQQKSSQAPKLLFHYYDKDFNNEADTPDNFQSRRPNTSFCFLDIRSPGLGDTAMYLCATSGGGSHVRQFFGPGTRLTVL.

V gene TRBV11-2 combines with J gene TRBJ1-5; a weak D match, TRBD1 (5 bases). V lost 5 bases and J lost 4, with 12 bases in between. Germline V CDR1 and CDR2: SGHAT, FQNNGV. The CDR3 loop spans 14 amino acids. The CDR3 DNA follows: TGTGCCAGCAGCCTGGGGCAGACAAATCAGCCCCAGCATTTT. This gives the protein CASSLGQTNQPQHF.

This clone has more than one count but fewer than ten. This chain connects TRBV2 to TRBJ1-5; 8 nucleotides match TRBD1. V shed 8 bases and J 3 bases; nucleotides not matched to a gene: 3. CDR3 size: 13 residues. Looked up from germline, CDR1 is SNHLY and CDR2 is FYNNEI. CDR3 region: CASSDRANQPQHF. The CDR3 coding sequence is TGTGCCAGCTCGGACAGGGCCAATCAGCCCCAGCATTTT.

The chain links TRBV6-5 to TRBJ2-7; 14 bases map to TRBD2. The CDR3 consists of 15 residues. Germline trimming cut 2 bases from V and 9 bases from J; bases unmatched to any gene: 6. Germline lookup yields CDR1 MNHEY and CDR2 SVGAGI. CDR3 sequence (DNA): TGTGCCAGCAGTTACCTGGGACTAGCGGGAGAACCGCAGTACTTC. Its translation is CASSYLGLAGEPQYF.

The chain links TRBV2 to TRBJ2-3, with 8 nucleotides matching TRBD1. With 3 bases clipped from V and 6 bases from J, the junction kept 8 bases outside the gene matches. This CDR3 is 15 amino acids long. Per germline, CDR1 SNHLY and CDR2 FYNNEI. The CDR3 nucleotides read TGTGCCAGCAGTGAGGGACAGGCGTCCCTGGATACGCAGTATTTT. Protein: CASSEGQASLDTQYF.

The chain carries TRBV9 and TRBJ2-7, with 9 bases fitting TRBD1. The V gene's germline CDR1 is SGDLS and CDR2 YYNGEE. The CDR3 is made up of 13 amino acids. Trimming removed 3 bases from V and 5 bases from J; junction bases left unmatched: 3. CDR3 amino acids: CASSAGQGDEQYF. The CDR3 coding sequence is TGTGCCAGCAGCGCGGGACAGGGTGACGAGCAGTACTTC.

A few counts support this clone. The chain uses TRBV5-1 and TRBJ1-1, with 8 bases fitting TRBD1. CDR1 is SGHRS and CDR2 is YFSETQ in the germline V gene. The CDR3 consists of 15 residues. The trim removed 2 bases at V and 4 bases at J, leaving 7 bases unmatched. The CDR3: CASSFGRGQGTEAFF. CDR3 nucleotide sequence: TGCGCCAGCAGCTTTGGCAGGGGGCAGGGCACTGAAGCTTTCTTT.

The chain is built from TRBV7-6 and TRBJ1-1; no reliable D call. Germline values: CDR1 SGHVS, CDR2 FNYEAQ. V lost 5 bases and J lost 4, with 8 bases in between. The CDR3 covers 12 residues. The DNA for the CDR3 is TGTGCCAGCAGCGCAGTCAGCACTGAAGCTTTCTTT. This sequence encodes CASSAVSTEAFF.

This CDR3 reads CASSPTGAGNTIYF. In DNA form, the CDR3 reads TGTGCCAGCTCGCCCACAGGGGCCGGAAACACCATATATTTT. The J gene is TRBJ1-3, the V gene TRBV18, with 7 bases identical to TRBD1. Germline CDR1 and CDR2: KGHSH and LQKENI. V lost 6 bases, J lost 4 bases, and 6 bases stayed unmatched. There are 14 residues in the CDR3.

The genes are TRBV9 and TRBJ2-1; D perhaps matches TRBD2 (6 bases). The CDR3 runs to 14 residues. V lost 0 bases, J lost 5 bases, and 9 bases lay in between. Germline CDR1 and CDR2: SGDLS and YYNGEE. The CDR3, as DNA: TGTGCCAGCAGCGTAGGAGTAGCGGACAATGAGCAGTTCTTC. Its translation is CASSVGVADNEQFF.

In nucleotides, the CDR3 is TGCGCCAGCAGCCAGATAGATTCTACTGATCAGCCCCAGCATTTT. It codes for CASSQIDSTDQPQHF. The rearrangement links TRBV4-1 to TRBJ1-5; D ambiguous. This CDR3 is built from 15 residues. Germline lookup yields CDR1 MGHRA and CDR2 YSYEKL. Trimming stripped 3 bases from V and 5 bases from J, with 14 bases between.

This clone was detected once. The chain recombines TRBV4-3 with TRBJ2-3, with 8 nucleotides matching TRBD2. The CDR3 is made up of 17 amino acids. CDR1 and CDR2 (germline): LGHNA, YSLEER. The junction had 8 bases not matched to a gene; V was cut back by 0 bases and J by 3 bases. CDR3 region: CASSQDGAGGGTDTQYF. CDR3 coding DNA: TGCGCCAGCAGCCAAGATGGGGCGGGAGGTGGGACAGATACGCAGTATTTT.

This chain links TRBV14 with TRBJ2-7; TRBD2 aligns across 7 bases. V trimming: 4 bases; J trimming: 0 bases; junction bases outside the gene matches: 9. The CDR3 loop spans 16 amino acids. CDR1 and CDR2 from the germline V gene are SGHDN and FVKESK. The CDR3 coding sequence is TGTGCCAGCAGCCCCCAAGCGGGACTCAGCTCCTACGAGCAGTACTTC. Its protein product is CASSPQAGLSSYEQYF.

The rearrangement uses TRBV12-2 and TRBJ2-5; the table's TRBD2 call for D was not verified on the DNA. TRBV12-2 is labeled a pseudogene. The CDR3 length is 15 residues. The CDR3 here is CASRLVPGGTETQYF. In DNA, the CDR3 is TGTGCAAGTCGCTTAGTACCCGGCGGGACGGAGACCCAGTACTTC.

The V and J genes are TRBV29-1 and TRBJ2-1; TRBD2 aligns across 8 bases. The CDR3 runs to 11 residues. CDR1 is SQVTM, CDR2 ANQGSEA, per germline. Trimming at V came to 4 bases and at J to 8 bases, leaving 1 base not matched to a gene. The CDR3: CSVGLAHEQFF. CDR3 DNA sequence: TGCAGCGTTGGACTAGCGCATGAGCAGTTCTTC.

This rearrangement joins TRBV7-3 to TRBJ2-7; 9 bases are a match to TRBD1. The CDR3 is 16 amino acids. The J segment lost 0 bases and the V segment lost 1 base, leaving 4 bases of the junction unmatched. CDR1 is SGHTA and CDR2 is FQGTGA in the germline V gene. DNA for the CDR3: TGTGCCAGCAGCTTAAGAGGGACAGGGAGCTCCTACGAGCAGTACTTC. Translated, it gives CASSLRGTGSSYEQYF.

This clone was counted a few times. This chain uses TRBV27 with TRBJ2-2; no clear D. CDR1 and CDR2 from the germline V gene are MNHEY and SMNVEV (reference sequence). The CDR3 runs 15 residues. V dropped 2 bases and J dropped 3 bases, with 10 bases sitting between them. The CDR3 region is CASSLIVADTGELFF. In nucleotides, the CDR3 is TGTGCCAGCAGTTTAATTGTAGCCGACACCGGGGAGCTGTTTTTT.

The CDR3 DNA reads TGTGCCACCAGCAGAGGTCAGGGGTCTAGCAATCAGCCCCAGCATTTT. Translation: CATSRGQGSSNQPQHF. The chain joins TRBV15 to TRBJ1-5; perhaps TRBD1 as D (6 bases). The V gene's germline CDR1 is LNHNV and CDR2 YYDKDF (reference sequence). V lost 1 base and J lost 0, with 10 bases in between. The CDR3 has 16 residues.

The V gene is TRBV6-1, the J gene TRBJ2-5, with D maybe TRBD1 (7 bases). The CDR3 has 14 amino acids. Germline CDR1 MNHNS, CDR2 SASEGT. Trimming removed 1 base at V and 4 bases at J, with 10 bases between. The CDR3 DNA follows: TGTGCCAGCAGTGAAGGACAGGGAGGAGAGACCCAGTACTTC. This gives the protein CASSEGQGGETQYF.